These T cell receptor beta chains were read from a single sample in a study of blood T cell repertoires in COVID-19. TCRdb's table, derived via immunoSEQ multiplex PCR, lists solely in-frame clones and lacks some. Here the sample spans some 120,000 clones, roughly four fifths being singletons. Material: peripheral blood. The receptors here all came from a woman between 50 and 59 years old with acute or convalescent COVID-19. Both conserved end residues are part of each CDR3. The D gene is left open where the match is weak. The size of a clone is reported for some rows only, either as once, few or many, or as a class for expanded clones.

j_call: TRBJ1-1; d_call: TRBD1; clone_size: -; v_call: TRBV6-5; cdr3_aa: CASRRQGWDTEAFF; cdr3_nt: TGTGCCAGCAGGAGACAGGGCTGGGACACTGAAGCTTTCTTT
j_call: TRBJ2-2; d_call: -; clone_size: -; v_call: TRBV7-8; cdr3_aa: CASSHLQGAGELFF; cdr3_nt: TGTGCCAGCAGCCACCTTCAGGGCGCCGGGGAGCTGTTTTTT
j_call: TRBJ2-7; d_call: -; clone_size: -; v_call: TRBV3-1/TRBV3-2; cdr3_aa: CASSQVSRGAYEQYF; cdr3_nt: TGTGCCAGCAGCCAAGTCTCCAGGGGGGCCTACGAGCAGTACTTC
j_call: TRBJ1-4; d_call: TRBD1; clone_size: -; v_call: TRBV4-1; cdr3_aa: CASSQMRVTGTGVRATNEKLFF; cdr3_nt: TGCGCCAGCAGCCAAATGCGAGTAACCGGGACAGGAGTCCGAGCAACTAATGAAAAACTGTTTTTT
j_call: TRBJ2-3; d_call: TRBD1; clone_size: -; v_call: TRBV30; cdr3_aa: CASNRGSTDTQYF; cdr3_nt: TGTGCCTCCAACAGGGGTTCCACAGATACGCAGTATTTT
j_call: TRBJ1-3; d_call: -; clone_size: -; v_call: TRBV7-8; cdr3_aa: CASSLRRAYSGNTIYF; cdr3_nt: TGTGCCAGCAGCTTACGCAGGGCTTACTCTGGAAACACCATATATTTT
j_call: TRBJ1-6; d_call: -; clone_size: -; v_call: TRBV6-1; cdr3_aa: CASSFEGQYSPLHF; cdr3_nt: TGTGCCAGCAGTTTTGAGGGCCAATATTCACCCCTCCACTTT
j_call: TRBJ1-2; d_call: -; clone_size: -; v_call: TRBV6-5; cdr3_aa: CASRVRQNYGYTF; cdr3_nt: TGTGCCAGCAGAGTGCGACAGAACTATGGCTACACCTTC
j_call: TRBJ2-1; d_call: TRBD2; clone_size: -; v_call: TRBV24-1; cdr3_aa: CATSDFGGSKDNEQFF; cdr3_nt: TGTGCCACCAGTGATTTCGGCGGGAGTAAAGACAATGAGCAGTTCTTC
j_call: TRBJ2-2; d_call: TRBD1; clone_size: once; v_call: TRBV11-3; cdr3_aa: CASSPTGVGELFF; cdr3_nt: TGTGCCAGCAGCCCAACAGGGGTCGGGGAGCTGTTTTTT
j_call: TRBJ2-3; d_call: TRBD2; clone_size: -; v_call: TRBV6-1; cdr3_aa: CASSELGLAGRDTQYF; cdr3_nt: TGTGCCAGCAGTGAATTAGGACTAGCGGGGAGGGATACGCAGTATTTT
j_call: TRBJ1-6; d_call: -; clone_size: -; v_call: TRBV19; cdr3_aa: CASTPGLSSPLHF; cdr3_nt: TGTGCCAGTACCCCAGGGTTATCCTCACCCCTCCACTTT
j_call: TRBJ2-1; d_call: -; clone_size: -; v_call: TRBV3-1/TRBV3-2; cdr3_aa: CASSQLGGGENEQFF; cdr3_nt: TGTGCCAGCAGCCAATTAGGGGGAGGGGAAAATGAGCAGTTCTTC
j_call: TRBJ2-7; d_call: -; clone_size: -; v_call: TRBV18; cdr3_aa: CASSPFPDIRSYEQYF; cdr3_nt: TGTGCCAGCTCACCATTTCCGGACATCCGCTCCTACGAGCAGTACTTC
j_call: TRBJ2-3; d_call: TRBD1; clone_size: -; v_call: TRBV11-3; cdr3_aa: CASSPGTGGITDTQYF; cdr3_nt: TGTGCCAGCAGCCCGGGGACAGGGGGCATCACAGATACGCAGTATTTT
j_call: TRBJ2-7; d_call: -; clone_size: -; v_call: TRBV4-2; cdr3_aa: CASSQGGLQENEQYF; cdr3_nt: TGTGCCAGCAGCCAAGGGGGACTCCAAGAGAACGAGCAGTACTTC
j_call: TRBJ1-2; d_call: TRBD1; clone_size: few; v_call: TRBV6-1; cdr3_aa: CASSESPGQARYGYTF; cdr3_nt: TGTGCCAGCAGCGAAAGTCCGGGACAGGCCAGATATGGCTACACCTTC
j_call: TRBJ1-4; d_call: TRBD1; clone_size: -; v_call: TRBV5-4; cdr3_aa: CASSRTGQNNEKLFF; cdr3_nt: TGTGCCAGCAGCCGAACGGGACAGAATAATGAAAAACTGTTTTTT
j_call: TRBJ1-4; d_call: TRBD1; clone_size: -; v_call: TRBV3-1/TRBV3-2; cdr3_aa: CASGGQGWKLFF; cdr3_nt: TGTGCCAGCGGCGGACAGGGGTGGAAACTGTTTTTT
j_call: TRBJ2-1; d_call: -; clone_size: -; v_call: TRBV30; cdr3_aa: CAWGRFYNEQFF; cdr3_nt: TGTGCCTGGGGCCGGTTCTACAATGAGCAGTTCTTC
j_call: TRBJ1-5; d_call: -; clone_size: -; v_call: TRBV20-1; cdr3_aa: CSASSPSNQPQHF; cdr3_nt: TGCAGTGCTAGTTCCCCAAGCAATCAGCCCCAGCATTTT
j_call: TRBJ1-1; d_call: -; clone_size: -; v_call: TRBV27; cdr3_aa: CASSFNRGTEAFF; cdr3_nt: TGTGCCAGCAGTTTTAACCGAGGCACTGAAGCTTTCTTT
j_call: TRBJ2-1; d_call: TRBD2; clone_size: -; v_call: TRBV27; cdr3_aa: CASSGGVNEQFF; cdr3_nt: TGTGCCAGCTCGGGAGGAGTAAATGAGCAGTTCTTC
j_call: TRBJ1-1; d_call: -; clone_size: -; v_call: TRBV5-5; cdr3_aa: CASSSGAGEYTEAFF; cdr3_nt: TGTGCCAGCAGCAGCGGCGCAGGGGAATACACTGAAGCTTTCTTT
j_call: TRBJ2-3; d_call: -; clone_size: -; v_call: TRBV30; cdr3_aa: CAWGVGGSTDTQYF; cdr3_nt: TGTGCCTGGGGAGTGGGCGGGAGCACAGATACGCAGTATTTT
j_call: TRBJ2-3; d_call: TRBD2; clone_size: -; v_call: TRBV7-6; cdr3_aa: CASSARKLTSATDTQYF; cdr3_nt: TGTGCCAGCAGCGCCCGGAAGTTGACTAGCGCCACAGATACGCAGTATTTT
j_call: TRBJ2-7; d_call: TRBD2; clone_size: once; v_call: TRBV28; cdr3_aa: CASSPRTSGNFPDGYEQYF; cdr3_nt: TGTGCCAGCAGTCCGAGGACTAGCGGGAACTTCCCGGACGGATACGAGCAGTACTTC
j_call: TRBJ1-1; d_call: TRBD1; clone_size: -; v_call: TRBV2; cdr3_aa: CASLDRVNTEAFF; cdr3_nt: TGTGCCAGCCTGGACAGGGTGAACACTGAAGCTTTCTTT
j_call: TRBJ1-2; d_call: -; clone_size: -; v_call: TRBV7-3; cdr3_aa: CASSPQGSDYGYTF; cdr3_nt: TGTGCCAGCAGCCCGCAGGGATCCGACTATGGCTACACCTTC
j_call: TRBJ1-1; d_call: TRBD1; clone_size: -; v_call: TRBV6-5; cdr3_aa: CASSQQGVEAFF; cdr3_nt: TGTGCCAGCAGCCAACAGGGGGTGGAGGCTTTCTTT
j_call: TRBJ1-1; d_call: -; clone_size: few; v_call: TRBV2; cdr3_aa: CASSEARGWTEAFF; cdr3_nt: TGTGCCAGCAGTGAAGCAAGGGGTTGGACTGAAGCTTTCTTT
j_call: TRBJ1-3; d_call: TRBD1; clone_size: -; v_call: TRBV5-1; cdr3_aa: CASHTGEGSGNTIYF; cdr3_nt: TGCGCCAGCCATACAGGGGAAGGGTCTGGAAACACCATATATTTT
j_call: TRBJ1-5; d_call: TRBD1; clone_size: -; v_call: TRBV30; cdr3_aa: CAWSGGTGVNQPQHF; cdr3_nt: TGTGCCTGGAGTGGAGGGACAGGCGTTAATCAGCCCCAGCATTTT
j_call: TRBJ2-5; d_call: TRBD1; clone_size: -; v_call: TRBV30; cdr3_aa: CAWNPGTGVETQYF; cdr3_nt: TGTGCCTGGAATCCCGGGACAGGGGTAGAGACCCAGTACTTC
j_call: TRBJ1-1; d_call: -; clone_size: -; v_call: TRBV18; cdr3_aa: CASSGAMGAEAFF; cdr3_nt: TGTGCCAGCTCGGGGGCTATGGGAGCTGAAGCTTTCTTT
j_call: TRBJ2-7; d_call: TRBD1; clone_size: few; v_call: TRBV2; cdr3_aa: CASSVIQGLYEQYF; cdr3_nt: TGTGCCAGCAGTGTGATACAGGGGCTCTACGAGCAGTACTTC
j_call: TRBJ2-7; d_call: TRBD1; clone_size: few; v_call: TRBV28; cdr3_aa: CASTTFRGPLSSYEQYF; cdr3_nt: TGTGCCAGCACCACCTTCAGGGGGCCCCTAAGCTCCTACGAGCAGTACTTC
j_call: TRBJ1-1; d_call: -; clone_size: few; v_call: TRBV6-5; cdr3_aa: CASRTHTGTEAFF; cdr3_nt: TGTGCCAGCAGAACGCACACGGGCACTGAAGCTTTCTTT
j_call: TRBJ2-3; d_call: -; clone_size: -; v_call: TRBV5-1; cdr3_aa: CASSFESTDTQYF; cdr3_nt: TGCGCCAGCAGCTTTGAGTCCACAGATACGCAGTATTTT
j_call: TRBJ1-1; d_call: -; clone_size: -; v_call: TRBV19; cdr3_aa: CASSMGIGNTEAFF; cdr3_nt: TGTGCCAGTAGTATGGGCATAGGGAACACTGAAGCTTTCTTT
j_call: TRBJ1-6; d_call: -; clone_size: -; v_call: TRBV12-5; cdr3_aa: CASGLVVAGTYNSPLHF; cdr3_nt: TGTGCTAGTGGTTTGGTCGTGGCAGGGACCTATAATTCACCCCTCCACTTT
j_call: TRBJ2-2; d_call: TRBD2; clone_size: -; v_call: TRBV4-2; cdr3_aa: CASSPRGGRSGELFF; cdr3_nt: TGTGCCAGCAGCCCCCGCGGGGGGCGTAGCGGGGAGCTGTTTTTT
j_call: TRBJ1-4; d_call: -; clone_size: few; v_call: TRBV19; cdr3_aa: CASSMDVRDTFNEKLFF; cdr3_nt: TGTGCCAGTAGTATGGATGTCCGGGACACTTTTAATGAAAAACTGTTTTTT
j_call: TRBJ2-3; d_call: TRBD2; clone_size: once; v_call: TRBV15; cdr3_aa: CATSRGLTSGAADTQYF; cdr3_nt: TGTGCCACCAGCAGAGGGTTGACTAGCGGTGCCGCAGATACGCAGTATTTT
j_call: TRBJ1-2; d_call: -; clone_size: -; v_call: TRBV5-1; cdr3_aa: CASRGEQDYGYTF; cdr3_nt: TGCGCCAGCAGAGGGGAACAGGACTATGGCTACACCTTC
j_call: TRBJ1-2; d_call: TRBD1; clone_size: -; v_call: TRBV28; cdr3_aa: CASRRDRNYGYTF; cdr3_nt: TGTGCCAGCAGGAGGGACAGAAACTATGGCTACACCTTC
j_call: TRBJ1-2; d_call: -; clone_size: -; v_call: TRBV6-6; cdr3_aa: CASTPHQVDGYGYTF; cdr3_nt: TGTGCCAGCACCCCCCACCAGGTTGATGGCTATGGCTACACCTTC
j_call: TRBJ2-3; d_call: -; clone_size: -; v_call: TRBV19; cdr3_aa: CASSTITTDTQYF; cdr3_nt: TGTGCCAGTAGTACTATCACCACAGATACGCAGTATTTT